This TCR beta chain was identified in a study of T cells in narcolepsy. Turning to the study itself: Patients with NT1 or NT2 and healthy control donors were enrolled.

With respect to this clone: Its antigen is unidentified.

Broader study findings: Healthy controls reportedly lacked the autoreactive clonotypes serially found in patients' blood. Autoreactive HCRT-specific and TRIB2-specific clonotypes were marked in same-patient CSF-versus-blood CD4+ comparisons. Some memory CD4+ repertoires had no autoreactive clone sequences.

Repertoires were generated with immunoSEQ multiplex PCR, while TCRdb's copy carries only in-frame clones and drops some. The sample lists under 35,000 clones; roughly 87% were seen once. V lost 6 bases to trimming and J lost 7 bases, with 11 bases between them. Germline V gene sequence: CDR1 SGHAT, CDR2 FQNNGV. This CDR3 contains 12 residues. This clonotype was sampled from a human donor in good health. V and J are TRBV11-2 and TRBJ2-3; no clear D. Sequenced material: memory (CD45RA-) CD4+ T cells from blood. CDR3 sequence: CASSSNGYTQYF. DNA of the CDR3: TGTGCCAGCAGTTCAAACGGGTATACGCAGTATTTT.